This TCR beta chain appears in the sequencing data of a study of cytomegalovirus exposure and HLA in healthy donors. The CDR3 contains 17 residues. Trimming stripped 0 bases from V and 5 bases from J, with 20 bases between. Germline V gene lookup returns CDR1 LGHNA and CDR2 YNFKEQ. Some clones are missing from TCRdb's copy, which holds only in-frame ones; the method was immunoSEQ multiplex PCR. The top ten clones hold 1% to 1.5% of a sample with about 57,000 clones, around 90% of them seen once. Comment on this clone: Its target is unknown.

Study-wide points: While the bulk of TCR sequences proved rare, some public TCRs turned up in many donors. Reports indicated that the classifier achieved high specificity and sensitivity in diagnosing cytomegalovirus status. The study labeled under 200 TCR beta chains cytomegalovirus-associated.

This chain uses TRBV4-2 with TRBJ2-7; D is perhaps TRBD1 (6 bases). This clonotype was sampled from a woman under 30 in good health and CMV-seronegative. Material for sequencing was PBMCs. CDR3 residues: CASSQDRNSQGRHEQYF. The CDR3 nucleotides read TGTGCCAGCAGCCAAGATCGGAATTCACAGGGCAGACACGAGCAGTACTTC.